This T cell receptor beta chain was identified in a study of identical twins. Details on this clonotype: Its antigen is unidentified.

Study-wide points: Invariant MAIT and iNKT cells could partly confound zero-insertion analyses. Sequences that were beta out-of-frame showed weaker excess twin sharing. Memory repertoires showed no such pattern, whereas abundant cord blood beta clonotypes carried fewer insertions.

Template switching added a universal primer binding site, and final cDNA carried unique molecular identifiers. TCRdb redid the calling of the 5' RACE reads with MiXCR, one entry per CDR3 protein. The data show about 530,000 distinct CDR3 sequences, approximately 20% seen once. Germline lookup yields CDR1 LGHDT and CDR2 YNNKEL (reference sequence). The trim removed 4 bases at V and 10 bases at J, leaving 8 bases unmatched. The CDR3 has 15 residues. These same records also appear under a second study, on yellow fever vaccine responses in identical twins.

Sequencing was performed on CD4+ T cells sorted from blood. V is TRBV3-1 and J is TRBJ2-1; 12 bases are a match to TRBD2. This clonotype originated in a woman under 30 in good health. Written as DNA, the CDR3 is TGTGCCAGCAGCCTGCCGGCTAGCGGGAGGGACGAGCAGTTCTTC. Translating gives CASSLPASGRDEQFF.